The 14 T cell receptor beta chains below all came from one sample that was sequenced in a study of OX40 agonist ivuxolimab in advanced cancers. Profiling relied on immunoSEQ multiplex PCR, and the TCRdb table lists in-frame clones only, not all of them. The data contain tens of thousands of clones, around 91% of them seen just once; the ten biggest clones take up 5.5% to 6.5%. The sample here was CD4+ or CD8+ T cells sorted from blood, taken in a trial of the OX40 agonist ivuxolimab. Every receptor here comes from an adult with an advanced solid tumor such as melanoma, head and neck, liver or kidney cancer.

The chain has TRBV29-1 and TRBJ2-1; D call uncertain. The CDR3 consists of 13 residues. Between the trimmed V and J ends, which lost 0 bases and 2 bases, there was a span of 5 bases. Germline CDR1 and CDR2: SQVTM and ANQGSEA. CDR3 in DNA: TGCAGCGTTGAAGATCTTCCCTACAATGAGCAGTTCTTC. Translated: CSVEDLPYNEQFF.

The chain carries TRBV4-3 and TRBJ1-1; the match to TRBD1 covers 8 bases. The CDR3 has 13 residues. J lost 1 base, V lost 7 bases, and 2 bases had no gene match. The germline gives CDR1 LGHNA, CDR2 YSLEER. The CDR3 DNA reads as TGCGCCAGCACGCAGGGGGCGAACACTGAAGCTTTCTTT. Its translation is CASTQGANTEAFF.

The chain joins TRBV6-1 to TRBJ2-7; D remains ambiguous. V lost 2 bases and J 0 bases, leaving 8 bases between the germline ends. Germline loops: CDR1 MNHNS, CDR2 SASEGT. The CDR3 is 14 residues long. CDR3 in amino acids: CASSEFSLSYEQYF. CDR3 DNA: TGTGCCAGCAGTGAATTTTCACTCTCCTACGAGCAGTACTTC.

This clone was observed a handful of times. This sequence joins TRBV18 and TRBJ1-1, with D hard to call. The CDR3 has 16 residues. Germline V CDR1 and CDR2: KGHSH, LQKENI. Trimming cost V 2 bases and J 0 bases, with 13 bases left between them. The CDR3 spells CASSPEYGLMNTEAFF. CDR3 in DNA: TGTGCCAGCTCACCAGAATACGGCCTCATGAACACTGAAGCTTTCTTT.

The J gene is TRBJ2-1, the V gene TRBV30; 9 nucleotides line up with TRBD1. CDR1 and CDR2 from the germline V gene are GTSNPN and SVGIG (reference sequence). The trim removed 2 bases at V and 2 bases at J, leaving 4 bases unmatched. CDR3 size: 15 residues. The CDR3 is CAWSTDRGTYNEQFF. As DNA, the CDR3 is TGTGCCTGGAGTACCGACAGGGGGACCTACAATGAGCAGTTCTTC.

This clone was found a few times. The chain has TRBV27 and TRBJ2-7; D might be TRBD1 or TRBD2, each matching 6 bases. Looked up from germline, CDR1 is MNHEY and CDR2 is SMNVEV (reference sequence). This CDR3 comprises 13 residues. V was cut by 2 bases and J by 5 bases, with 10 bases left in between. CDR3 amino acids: CASSLGGRNEQYF. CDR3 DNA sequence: TGTGCCAGCAGTTTAGGGGGGCGGAACGAGCAGTACTTC.

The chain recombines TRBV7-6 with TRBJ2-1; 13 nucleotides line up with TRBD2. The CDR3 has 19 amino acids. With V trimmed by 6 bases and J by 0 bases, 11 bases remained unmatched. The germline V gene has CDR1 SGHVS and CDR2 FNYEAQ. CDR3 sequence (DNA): TGTGCCAGCAGTCAGACTAGCGGGGGGACAGCCTACTCCTACAATGAGCAGTTCTTC. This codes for CASSQTSGGTAYSYNEQFF.

CDR3 region: CASTPNGGNEQFF. The CDR3 nucleotides are TGTGCCAGCACCCCCAACGGGGGTAATGAGCAGTTCTTC. The gene calls are TRBV6-6 and TRBJ2-1; the D gene is possibly TRBD2 (6 bases). Trimming removed 7 bases from V and 7 bases from J, with 14 bases in between. Germline values: CDR1 MNHNY, CDR2 SVGAGI (reference sequence). This CDR3 has 13 residues.

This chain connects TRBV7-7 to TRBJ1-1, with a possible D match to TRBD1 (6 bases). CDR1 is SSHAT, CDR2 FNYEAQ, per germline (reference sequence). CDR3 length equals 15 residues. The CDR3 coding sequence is TGTGCTAGCCGAATAGTTGGGGGGGGCTTCACTGAAGCTTTCTTT. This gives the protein CASRIVGGGFTEAFF.

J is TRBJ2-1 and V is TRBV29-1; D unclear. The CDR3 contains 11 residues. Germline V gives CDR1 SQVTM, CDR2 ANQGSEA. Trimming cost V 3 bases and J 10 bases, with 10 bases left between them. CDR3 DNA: TGCAGCGTTGAGGAGAGACCCGAGCAGTTCTTC. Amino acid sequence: CSVEERPEQFF.

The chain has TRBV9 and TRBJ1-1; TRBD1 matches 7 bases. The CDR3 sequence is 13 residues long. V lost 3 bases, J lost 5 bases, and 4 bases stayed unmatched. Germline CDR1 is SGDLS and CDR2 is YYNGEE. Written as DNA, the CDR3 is TGTGCCAGCAGCGCAGGGGGAGCGACTGAAGCTTTCTTT. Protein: CASSAGGATEAFF.

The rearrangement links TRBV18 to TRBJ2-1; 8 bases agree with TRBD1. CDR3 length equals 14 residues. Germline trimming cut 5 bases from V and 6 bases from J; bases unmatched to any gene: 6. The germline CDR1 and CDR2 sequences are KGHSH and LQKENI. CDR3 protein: CASSTDRVGNEQFF. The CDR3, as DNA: TGTGCCAGCTCAACGGACAGGGTGGGCAATGAGCAGTTCTTC. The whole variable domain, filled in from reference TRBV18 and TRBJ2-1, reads NAGVMQNPRHLVRRRGQEARLRCSPMKGHSHVYWYRQLPEEGLKFMVYLQKENIIDESGMPKERFSAEFPKEGPSILRIQQVVRGDSAAYFCASSTDRVGNEQFFGPGTRLTVL.

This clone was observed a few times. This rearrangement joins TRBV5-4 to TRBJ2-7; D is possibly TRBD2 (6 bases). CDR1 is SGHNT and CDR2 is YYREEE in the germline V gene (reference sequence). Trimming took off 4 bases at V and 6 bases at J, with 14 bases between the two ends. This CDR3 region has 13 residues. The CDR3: CASSGGIRGEQYF. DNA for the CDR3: TGTGCCAGCAGCGGCGGGATCCGGGGCGAGCAGTACTTC.

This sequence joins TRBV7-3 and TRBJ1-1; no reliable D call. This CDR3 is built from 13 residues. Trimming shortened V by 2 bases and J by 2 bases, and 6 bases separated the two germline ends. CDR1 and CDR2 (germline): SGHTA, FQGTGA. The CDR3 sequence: CASSLDANTEAFF. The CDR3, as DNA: TGTGCCAGCAGCTTAGACGCCAACACTGAAGCTTTCTTT.